One T cell receptor (beta chain) is described in this entry. What it binds is not known. These data originate in a study of T cell responses to AZD1222 COVID-19 vaccine. Germline V gene data show CDR1 as SGHRS and CDR2 as YFSETQ. There are 11 residues in the CDR3. Trimming removed 4 bases at V and 3 bases at J, with 5 bases between. Repertoires were generated with immunoSEQ multiplex PCR, while TCRdb's copy carries only in-frame clones and drops some. The data show more than 90,000 clones, around 87% seen once. Overall study results and limits: Only a handful of individuals given AZD1222 were seropositive at baseline. Increases in Spike-specific TCR breadth and depth were seen after two AZD1222 doses. Donors, mostly white British, included more females; clonal diversity was possibly underestimated. Sampling captured repertoires only after the peak T cell response.

V is TRBV5-1 and J is TRBJ2-7; D remains unclear. The material sequenced was peripheral blood, taken 28 days after the second AZD1222 dose. The TCR sequence derives from an adult who received the AZD1222 COVID-19 vaccine. The CDR3 here is CASSLYYEQYF. The CDR3 nucleotides read TGCGCCAGCAGCCTGTACTACGAGCAGTACTTC.